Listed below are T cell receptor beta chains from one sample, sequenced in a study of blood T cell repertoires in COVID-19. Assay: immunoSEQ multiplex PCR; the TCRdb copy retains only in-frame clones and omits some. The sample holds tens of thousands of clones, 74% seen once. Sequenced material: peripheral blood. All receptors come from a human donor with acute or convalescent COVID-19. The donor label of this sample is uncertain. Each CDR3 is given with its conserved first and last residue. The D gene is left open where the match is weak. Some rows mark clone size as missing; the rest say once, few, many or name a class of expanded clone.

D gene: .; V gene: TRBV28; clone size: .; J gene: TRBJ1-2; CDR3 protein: CASSDQGPAGYGYTF; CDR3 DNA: TGTGCCAGCAGTGACCAGGGCCCAGCAGGGTATGGCTACACCTTC
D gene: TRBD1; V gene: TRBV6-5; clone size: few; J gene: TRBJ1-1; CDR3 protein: CASTSRTGNTEAFF; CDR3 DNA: TGTGCCAGCACTAGTCGGACAGGGAACACTGAAGCTTTCTTT
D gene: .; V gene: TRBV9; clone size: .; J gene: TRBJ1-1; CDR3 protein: CASSIQTGSNTEAFF; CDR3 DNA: TGTGCCAGCAGCATCCAGACAGGTTCTAACACTGAAGCTTTCTTT
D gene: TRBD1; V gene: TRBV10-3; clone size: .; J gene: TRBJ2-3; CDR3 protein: CAIRSGTGSTTTQYF; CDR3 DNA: TGTGCCATCAGGTCAGGGACAGGCAGTACGACTACGCAGTATTTT
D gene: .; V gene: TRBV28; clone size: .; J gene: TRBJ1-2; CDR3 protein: CASSFRGGEYGYTF; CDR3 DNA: TGTGCCAGCAGTTTTCGGGGGGGCGAATATGGCTACACCTTC
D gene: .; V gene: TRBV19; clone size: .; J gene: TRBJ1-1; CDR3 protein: CASSIDSTSTEAFF; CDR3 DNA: TGTGCCAGTAGTATAGATAGCACGAGCACTGAAGCTTTCTTT
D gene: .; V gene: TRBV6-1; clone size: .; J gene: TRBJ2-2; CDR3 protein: CASSDRAGAGELFF; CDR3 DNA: TGTGCCAGCAGTGATCGGGCAGGGGCCGGGGAGCTGTTTTTT
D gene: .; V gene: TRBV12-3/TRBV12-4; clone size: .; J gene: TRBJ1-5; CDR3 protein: CASSFQVLVPQHF; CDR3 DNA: TGTGCCAGCAGTTTCCAGGTACTAGTGCCCCAGCATTTT
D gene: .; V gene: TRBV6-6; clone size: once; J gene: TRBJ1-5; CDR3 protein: CASRHDGPGQPQHF; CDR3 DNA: TGTGCCAGCAGACATGACGGGCCGGGGCAGCCCCAGCATTTT
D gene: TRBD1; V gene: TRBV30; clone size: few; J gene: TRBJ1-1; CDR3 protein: CAWSVGQGTEAFF; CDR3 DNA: TGTGCCTGGAGTGTGGGACAGGGTACTGAAGCTTTCTTT
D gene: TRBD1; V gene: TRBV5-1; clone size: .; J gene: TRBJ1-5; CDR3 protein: CASSSGTGNQPQHF; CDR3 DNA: TGCGCCAGCAGCTCCGGGACAGGGAATCAGCCCCAGCATTTT
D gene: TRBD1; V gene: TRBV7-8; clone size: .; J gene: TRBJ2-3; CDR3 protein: CASSGPPTGGGEADTQYF; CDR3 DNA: TGTGCCAGCAGCGGACCACCGACAGGGGGCGGTGAGGCAGATACGCAGTATTTT
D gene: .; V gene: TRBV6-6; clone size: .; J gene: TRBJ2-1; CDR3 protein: CASRTRSYEQFF; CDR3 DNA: TGTGCCAGCAGGACTAGGAGCTATGAGCAGTTCTTC
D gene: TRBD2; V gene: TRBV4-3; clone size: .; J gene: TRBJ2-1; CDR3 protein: CASSQEGLAENEQFF; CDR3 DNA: TGCGCCAGCAGCCAGGAGGGACTAGCGGAAAATGAGCAGTTCTTC
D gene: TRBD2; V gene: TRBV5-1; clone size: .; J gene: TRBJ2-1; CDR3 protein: CASSLAPTSTPFF; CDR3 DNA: TGCGCCAGCAGCTTGGCCCCGACTAGCACCCCGTTCTTC
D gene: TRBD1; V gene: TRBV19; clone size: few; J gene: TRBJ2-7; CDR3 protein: CASGQGWAYEQYF; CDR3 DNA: TGTGCCAGTGGACAGGGGTGGGCCTACGAGCAGTACTTC
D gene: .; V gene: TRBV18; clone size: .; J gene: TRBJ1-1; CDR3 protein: CASSPGGAGTEAFF; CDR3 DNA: TGTGCCAGCTCACCAGGGGGGGCAGGAACTGAAGCTTTCTTT